This TCR beta chain is from a study of CD8 T cells in Susac syndrome. This CDR3 spans 11 amino acids. The V end was cut by 5 bases, the J end by 2 bases, with 6 bases between. Per the germline V gene, CDR1 is SQVTM and CDR2 is ANQGSEA. With random hexamers, reverse transcription was performed on about 0.5 to 1 ug of RNA. Coverage of TCR beta CDR3 amplification by immunoSEQ multiplex PCR extended to 54 Vbeta and 13 Jbeta. MiXCR, applied by TCRdb to the immunoSEQ multiplex PCR reads, yields one record per CDR3 protein. The sample has about 200,000 distinct CDR3 sequences, 85% to 95% seen once. TCR beta was sequenced from blood CD8+ and CD4+ T cells. TEMRA cells were enriched by FACS, and CD4+ and CD8+ T cells were negatively isolated.

This rearrangement joins TRBV29-1 to TRBJ2-5; the D is unclear. The sequenced sample consisted of CD4+ T cells from PBMCs. This sequence was found in a human donor in good health. CDR3: CSVQQQETQYF. CDR3 DNA: TGCAGCGTTCAGCAACAAGAGACCCAGTACTTC.